Here is one TCR beta chain with its context. This table comes from immunoSEQ multiplex PCR, and its TCRdb copy is limited to in-frame clones, with some not included. This sample has around 160,000 clones, with 81% found just once. The CDR3 length is 17 residues. The V gene's germline CDR1 is WSHSY and CDR2 SAAADI. The V segment lost 8 bases and the J segment 4 bases; nucleotides outside the gene matches: 16. The data derive from a study of blood T cell repertoires in COVID-19. The overall study: In each case, the material was cDNA or gDNA derived from T cells, B-cell-depleted T cells, or PBMCs.

V usage is TRBV10-2 and J usage is TRBJ2-1; 8 positions match TRBD2. The origin of this receptor is a human donor in a cohort sampled during active COVID-19. Material for sequencing was peripheral blood. Written as DNA, the CDR3 is TGCGCCAGCTTCCGGGACGGGAGCGGGAGTTCGTACAATGAGCAGTTCTTC. Its translation is CASFRDGSGSSYNEQFF.